A selection of T cell receptor beta chains follows, all from one sample in a study of T cells after yellow fever vaccination. TCRdb re-called the 5' RACE reads with MiXCR, one entry per CDR3 protein. The table includes some 320,000 distinct CDR3 sequences, roughly 3.9% detected once. Material: PBMCs, obtained 5 days after the yellow fever booster vaccination. These receptor sequences come from a man aged 18 to 29 who received the YFV17D yellow fever vaccine. The conserved cysteine and the conserved F or W are not part of the CDR3 here.

TRBV2 | ASNRPGTSDHEQY
TRBV7-8 | ASSDRTRKTQY
TRBV9 | ASSVGSGTYEQY
TRBV5-1 | ASSPQPSTDTQY
TRBV14 | ASSEGAGEYNEQF
TRBV9 | ASSGPGQGNSEAF
TRBV4-1 | ASSQDWAQYYSPLH
TRBV7-8 | ASSYPGGPTNEKLF
TRBV7-9 | ASSKLAGGHNEQF
TRBV6-2/TRBV6-3 | ASSYSSPGGAF
TRBV3-1 | ASSPSGRDTEAF